The clone carrying this TCR beta chain came up many times. This record belongs to a study of T cell repertoires in cytomegalovirus infection. TCRdb called the reads again in MiXCR, with one record for every CDR3 protein. Among 630,000 or so distinct CDR3 sequences listed, around 24% were seen once. The sample was CD8+ T cells from PBMCs. The TCR comes from a human donor in good health (CMV status not recorded). Some clones in this sample may be carry-over from other donors' samples.

For the CDR3, the DNA is TGTGCCACTCGTGGACAGGGGGACACAGATACGCAGTATTTT. Amino acids: CATRGQGDTDTQYF. The chain couples TRBV10-3 to TRBJ2-3, with TRBD1 matching 10 bases. J was trimmed by 2 bases and V by 10 bases; bases with no gene match: 6. The CDR3 totals 14 residues. Germline V gene data show CDR1 as ENHRY and CDR2 as SYGVKD.